This TCR beta chain was captured in a study of blood T cell repertoires in COVID-19. The overall study: Both acute and convalescent COVID-19 samples were obtained from the United States, Italy and Spain. PBMCs, B-cell-depleted T cells, or T cells provided the cDNA or gDNA that made up the material.

The repertoire was sequenced with immunoSEQ multiplex PCR; TCRdb's copy has only in-frame clones and lacks some. There are 83,000 or so clones in the sample; around 80% occur only once, and about a fifth lies in the top ten. In germline, CDR1 is MNHEY, CDR2 SVGAGI. V shed 7 bases and J 4 bases; nucleotides not matched to a gene: 9. The CDR3 totals 15 residues. This sequence joins TRBV6-5 and TRBJ2-5; TRBD1 agrees at 10 bases. This receptor was taken from a human donor in a cohort sampled during active COVID-19. Material: peripheral blood. The CDR3 spells CASNLGQGEGETQYF. Written as DNA, the CDR3 is TGTGCCAGCAACCTCGGACAGGGGGAAGGAGAGACCCAGTACTTC.